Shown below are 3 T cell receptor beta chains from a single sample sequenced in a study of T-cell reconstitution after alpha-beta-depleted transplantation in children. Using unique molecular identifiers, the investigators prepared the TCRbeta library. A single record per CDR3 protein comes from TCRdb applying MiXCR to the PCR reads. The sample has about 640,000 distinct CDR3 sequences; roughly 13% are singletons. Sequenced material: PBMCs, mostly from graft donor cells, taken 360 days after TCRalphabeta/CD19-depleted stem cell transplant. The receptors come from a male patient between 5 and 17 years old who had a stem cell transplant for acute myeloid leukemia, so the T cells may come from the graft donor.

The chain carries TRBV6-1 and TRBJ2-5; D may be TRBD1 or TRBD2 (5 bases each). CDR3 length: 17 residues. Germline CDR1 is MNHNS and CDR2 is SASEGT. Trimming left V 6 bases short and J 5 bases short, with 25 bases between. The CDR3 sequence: CASSLRFLLDEGETQYF. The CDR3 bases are TGTGCCAGCAGCCTCAGGTTCCTCCTGGACGAGGGGGAGACCCAGTACTTC.

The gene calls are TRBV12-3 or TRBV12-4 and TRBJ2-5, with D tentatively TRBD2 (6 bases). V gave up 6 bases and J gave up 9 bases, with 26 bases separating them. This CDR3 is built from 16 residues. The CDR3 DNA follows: TGTGCCAGCAGCCATCCCCCCACGTCAGGTCCGGGGGCCCAGTACTTC. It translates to CASSHPPTSGPGAQYF.

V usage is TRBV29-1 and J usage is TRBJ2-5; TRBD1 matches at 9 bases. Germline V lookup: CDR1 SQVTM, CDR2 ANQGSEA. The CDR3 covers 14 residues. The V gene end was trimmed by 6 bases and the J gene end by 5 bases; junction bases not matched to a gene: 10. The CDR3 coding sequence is TGCAGCGTGCGTGACAGGGGGTCAGGGGAGACCCAGTACTTC. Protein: CSVRDRGSGETQYF.